This T cell receptor beta chain was sequenced for a study of cytomegalovirus exposure and HLA in healthy donors. The PCR was carried out with 60 Vbeta primers and 13 Jbeta primers. Assay: immunoSEQ multiplex PCR; the TCRdb copy retains only in-frame clones and omits some. The sample includes about 120,000 clones, approximately 76% of them seen just once. Material for sequencing was PBMCs. The source is a man aged 50-59 years in good health and CMV-seropositive.

CDR3 coding DNA: TGTGCCAGCGAAACTAGCGGGGGATCCACAGATACGCAGTATTTT. Its translation is CASETSGGSTDTQYF. This chain links TRBV13 with TRBJ2-3, with 11 bases lining up with TRBD2. Germline CDR1 is PRHDT and CDR2 is FYEKMQ (reference sequence). V lost 8 bases and J lost 2; bases outside the gene matches: 6. The CDR3 is made up of 15 amino acids.